Following are 4 T cell receptor beta chains from one sample sequenced in a study of cytomegalovirus exposure and HLA in healthy donors. PCR was performed using 60 Vbeta and 13 Jbeta primers. Here immunoSEQ multiplex PCR was the method, and the copy in TCRdb shows in-frame clones only, minus some. The table includes over 100,000 clones, about 80% detected once. Sequencing was performed on PBMCs. The receptors stem from a human donor in good health.

The genes are TRBV7-8 and TRBJ1-5; possible D gene TRBD1, 5 bases. Trimming removed 5 bases from V and 3 bases from J, with 14 bases in between. In germline, CDR1 is SGHVS, CDR2 FQNEAQ. The CDR3 loop spans 15 amino acids. The DNA of the CDR3 is TGTGCCAGCAGCCCCCCGGGACTCTTCAATCAGCCCCAGCATTTT. This sequence encodes CASSPPGLFNQPQHF.

Written as DNA, the CDR3 is TGTGCCAGCAGCTCCAGCGGGACACGAAACACAGATACGCAGTATTTT. It yields the protein CASSSSGTRNTDTQYF. The chain recombines TRBV7-2 with TRBJ2-3, with a tentative D call TRBD2 (7 bases). This CDR3 has 16 amino acids. Germline V gives CDR1 SGHTA, CDR2 FQGNSA. Trimming removed 4 bases from V and 2 bases from J, with 16 bases in between.

The V call is TRBV5-1, the J call TRBJ1-4, with 8 bases identical to TRBD1. The CDR3 length is 16 residues. The trim removed 3 bases at V and 0 bases at J, leaving 4 bases unmatched. Per the germline V gene, CDR1 is SGHRS and CDR2 is YFSETQ. The CDR3 DNA is TGCGCCAGCAGCTCCGGACAGGGAGCAACTAATGAAAAACTGTTTTTT. Translating it yields CASSSGQGATNEKLFF.

The chain links TRBV10-2 to TRBJ1-2; perhaps TRBD1 as D (6 bases). With 5 bases removed from V and 5 bases from J, the gap between germline ends came to 12 bases. Germline V gives CDR1 WSHSY, CDR2 SAAADI. The CDR3 totals 13 residues. The CDR3 is CASSSQGRYGYTF. The CDR3 region has the DNA TGCGCCAGCAGTTCACAGGGACGGTATGGCTACACCTTC.